The next 7 T cell receptor beta chains were all read from a single sample in a study of OX40 agonist ivuxolimab in advanced cancers. Here immunoSEQ multiplex PCR was the method, and the copy in TCRdb shows in-frame clones only, minus some. The sample holds some 64,000 clones, about nine tenths seen once. This specimen was CD4+ or CD8+ T cells sorted from blood, taken in a trial of the OX40 agonist ivuxolimab. The receptors originated from an adult with an advanced solid tumor such as melanoma, head and neck, liver or kidney cancer.

This clone was seen once. The CDR3 reads CASSQGTSGIYEQYF. As DNA, the CDR3 is TGCGCCAGCAGCCAAGGAACTAGCGGAATATACGAGCAGTACTTC. V and J are TRBV4-1 and TRBJ2-7; TRBD2 agrees at 8 bases. The CDR3 is 15 amino acids. With 1 base clipped from V and 4 bases from J, the junction kept 6 bases outside the gene matches. The germline CDR1 and CDR2 sequences are MGHRA and YSYEKL.

This clone was recorded once. The rearrangement links TRBV19 to TRBJ2-7; D might be TRBD2 (6 bases). Germline CDR1 is LNHDA and CDR2 is SQIVND (reference sequence). Trimming cost V 7 bases and J 0 bases, with 10 bases left between them. The CDR3 extends over 13 amino acids. The CDR3 protein is CASKAGSSYEQYF. In DNA, the CDR3 is TGTGCCAGTAAGGCGGGGAGCTCCTACGAGCAGTACTTC.

The J gene is TRBJ2-3, the V gene TRBV7-2, with a possible D match to TRBD1 (5 bases). Germline CDR1 reads SGHTA; CDR2 reads FQGNSA. The CDR3 runs to 13 residues. Trimming cost V 5 bases and J 8 bases, with 14 bases left between them. This CDR3 is CASSLEVQGTQYF. The CDR3 nucleotides are TGTGCCAGCAGCCTCGAGGTCCAGGGTACGCAGTATTTT.

This chain uses TRBV28 with TRBJ2-5, with D perhaps matching TRBD2 (6 bases). TRBJ2-7 matches the DNA end more closely, so the J call is doubtful. The V gene's germline CDR1 is MDHEN and CDR2 SYDVKM. The CDR3 loop spans 16 amino acids. The CDR3 reads CASSSPGGSTSYEQYF. The CDR3 DNA follows: TGTGCCAGCAGTAGCCCCGGGGGTTCTACCTCGTACGAGCAGTACTTC.

The chain combines TRBV10-3 with TRBJ2-2; D not certain. V was shortened by 2 bases and J by 4 bases, with 5 bases between the two germline ends. CDR3 length: 13 amino acids. CDR1 is ENHRY and CDR2 is SYGVKD in the germline V gene. The CDR3 DNA sequence: TGTGCCATCAGTGAGGGTGGCACCGGGGAGCTGTTTTTT. Amino acids: CAISEGGTGELFF.

This clone appeared a single time. This chain joins TRBV6-6 and TRBJ2-5, with 7 bases that match TRBD1. Trimming cost V 10 bases and J 5 bases; bases outside gene matches: 10. The germline CDR1 and CDR2 sequences are MNHNY and SVGAGI (reference sequence). The CDR3 extends over 13 amino acids. The CDR3 DNA reads TGTGCCACCTCCCCAGGGGGATCGGAGACCCAGTACTTC. Translated: CATSPGGSETQYF.

The chain has TRBV7-2 and TRBJ2-1, with D perhaps assigned TRBD1 or TRBD2 (5 bases each). Germline loops: CDR1 SGHTA, CDR2 FQGNSA. V was cut by 3 bases and J by 6 bases, with 12 bases left in between. This CDR3 has 14 amino acids. CDR3 DNA: TGTGCCAGCAGCTTCCGCAGGGAGACCAATGAGCAGTTCTTC. It codes for CASSFRRETNEQFF.